This T cell receptor beta chain was identified during a study of blood T cell repertoires in COVID-19. The overall study: The study drew acute and convalescent COVID-19 samples from the United States, Italy and Spain. Sample material is recorded as cDNA or gDNA derived from T cells, B-cell-depleted T cells, or PBMCs.

In the authors' methods: It was from reference gene primer amplification that nucleated cell counts were estimated. Sequencing was performed with immunoSEQ multiplex PCR; in TCRdb, only in-frame clones are kept and a portion is missing. That table furnishes V, J and clone size, whereas the DNA furnished D and trimming. The sample includes roughly 50,000 clones, approximately 89% of them seen just once. V lost 5 bases to trimming and J lost 5 bases, with 9 bases between them. The CDR3 covers 12 residues. Sequencing input: peripheral blood. This receptor was identified in a man aged 45 to 65 with acute or convalescent COVID-19. The rearrangement uses TRBV12-3 or TRBV12-4 and TRBJ1-2, with TRBD1 as a possible D gene (6 bases). CDR3 amino acids: CASSPQGYGYTF. The CDR3 coding sequence is TGTGCCAGCAGTCCACAGGGTTATGGCTACACCTTC.